One sample yielded the 10 T cell receptor beta chains listed below, sequenced in a study of T cell repertoires in cytomegalovirus infection. Each CDR3 protein is one row after TCRdb ran MiXCR on the reads. The repertoire holds roughly 100,000 distinct CDR3 sequences, with approximately 17% as singletons. The sample taken for sequencing was PBMCs. The receptor set was obtained from a human donor in good health (CMV status not recorded). Some clones in this sample may be carry-over from other donors' samples.

This clonotype was seen only a few times. The CDR3 region has the DNA TGTGCCAGCAGTGCGGACCTCCCGGGCAATGAGCAGTTCTTC. Its translation: CASSADLPGNEQFF. The chain joins TRBV6-5 to TRBJ2-1; no clear D gene. The length of the CDR3 is 14 residues. The germline CDR1 and CDR2 sequences are MNHEY and SVGAGI. V was shortened by 5 bases and J by 6 bases, with 14 bases between the two germline ends.

This clonotype appeared many times. V gene TRBV12-3 or TRBV12-4 combines with J gene TRBJ1-2, with D perhaps TRBD1 (5 bases). V was clipped by 2 bases and J by 4 bases, with 14 bases between them. The CDR3 extends over 15 amino acids. The DNA for the CDR3 is TGTGCCAGCAGTTTAACCAGGGCCCCCTTCTATGGCTACACCTTC. Translating gives CASSLTRAPFYGYTF.

This clonotype was observed many times. This chain joins TRBV11-3 and TRBJ2-6; D is unclear. Per the germline V gene, CDR1 is SGHNT and CDR2 is YENEEA. V was cut by 1 base and J by 0 bases, with 7 bases left in between. The CDR3 length is 16 residues. The CDR3 sequence: CASSLGAGSGANVLTF. CDR3 nucleotide sequence: TGTGCCAGCAGCTTAGGGGCAGGCTCTGGGGCCAACGTCCTGACTTTC. Combining the CDR3 with reference TRBV11-3 and TRBJ2-6 gives the whole variable domain EAGVVQSPRYKIIEKKQPVAFWCNPISGHNTLYWYLQNLGQGPELLIRYENEEAVDDSQLPKDRFSAERLKGVDSTLKIQPAELGDSAVYLCASSLGAGSGANVLTFGAGSRLTVL.

This chain's CDR3 is CASSPLTGFQFF. The CDR3 coding sequence is TGTGCCAGCTCACCGTTAACAGGCTTTCAGTTCTTC. The chain couples TRBV18 to TRBJ2-1, with a weak D call TRBD1 (5 bases). V was clipped by 3 bases and J by 13 bases, with 13 bases between them. The CDR3 sequence is 12 residues long. Per the germline V gene, CDR1 is KGHSH and CDR2 is LQKENI.

The table lists this clonotype with many counts. The genes are TRBV7-2 and TRBJ2-7, with 8 bases lining up with TRBD2. Germline V CDR1 and CDR2: SGHTA, FQGNSA. The CDR3 contains 16 residues. The J segment lost 0 bases and the V segment lost 5 bases, leaving 9 bases of the junction unmatched. DNA of the CDR3: TGTGCCAGCAGCAGACGGGGCGGGGGGAGCTCCTACGAGCAGTACTTC. This gives the protein CASSRRGGGSSYEQYF.

The sample holds a few counts of this clonotype. V usage is TRBV20-1 and J usage is TRBJ1-2; D possibly corresponds to TRBD1 (6 bases). CDR3 length: 12 residues. V shed 3 bases and J shed 8 bases, with 13 bases lying between them. Germline V gene lookup returns CDR1 DFQATT and CDR2 SNEGSKA (reference sequence). The CDR3 loop is CSASKGVEGYTF. The CDR3 DNA is TGCAGTGCTAGTAAGGGGGTGGAGGGCTACACCTTC.

This chain links TRBV2 with TRBJ2-1; maybe TRBD1 (6 bases). The CDR3 has 15 amino acids. Trimming took off 10 bases at V and 4 bases at J, with 20 bases between the two ends. Germline CDR1 and CDR2: SNHLY and FYNNEI. The CDR3 nucleotides read TGTGCCAACCAAAAGGAGACAGGTCTATACAATGAGCAGTTCTTC. Translating gives CANQKETGLYNEQFF.

The chain recombines TRBV5-4 with TRBJ1-1; D ambiguous. Germline values: CDR1 SGHNT, CDR2 YYREEE (reference sequence). V was shortened by 5 bases and J by 5 bases, with 16 bases between the two germline ends. The CDR3 sequence is 14 residues long. The CDR3 sequence: CASRSGLVGTEAFF. Written as DNA, the CDR3 is TGTGCCAGCAGATCTGGGTTGGTTGGGACTGAAGCTTTCTTT.

This clonotype was recorded many times. This sequence joins TRBV7-6 and TRBJ2-7; 10 nucleotides agree with TRBD1. Germline values: CDR1 SGHVS, CDR2 FNYEAQ. The CDR3 loop spans 18 amino acids. Trimming at V came to 4 bases and at J to 2 bases, leaving 14 bases not matched to a gene. The CDR3 sequence is CASSSFPPGQGIPYEQYF. In DNA form, the CDR3 reads TGTGCCAGCAGCTCGTTCCCTCCGGGACAGGGGATACCCTACGAGCAGTACTTC.

This clonotype came up a few times. J is TRBJ1-5 and V is TRBV12-3 or TRBV12-4; D gene unclear. Trimming removed 6 bases from V and 3 bases from J, with 15 bases in between. The length of the CDR3 is 15 residues. The CDR3 is CASSLTAGINQPQHF. The CDR3 nucleotides read TGTGCCAGCAGCCTAACGGCAGGAATCAATCAGCCCCAGCATTTT.